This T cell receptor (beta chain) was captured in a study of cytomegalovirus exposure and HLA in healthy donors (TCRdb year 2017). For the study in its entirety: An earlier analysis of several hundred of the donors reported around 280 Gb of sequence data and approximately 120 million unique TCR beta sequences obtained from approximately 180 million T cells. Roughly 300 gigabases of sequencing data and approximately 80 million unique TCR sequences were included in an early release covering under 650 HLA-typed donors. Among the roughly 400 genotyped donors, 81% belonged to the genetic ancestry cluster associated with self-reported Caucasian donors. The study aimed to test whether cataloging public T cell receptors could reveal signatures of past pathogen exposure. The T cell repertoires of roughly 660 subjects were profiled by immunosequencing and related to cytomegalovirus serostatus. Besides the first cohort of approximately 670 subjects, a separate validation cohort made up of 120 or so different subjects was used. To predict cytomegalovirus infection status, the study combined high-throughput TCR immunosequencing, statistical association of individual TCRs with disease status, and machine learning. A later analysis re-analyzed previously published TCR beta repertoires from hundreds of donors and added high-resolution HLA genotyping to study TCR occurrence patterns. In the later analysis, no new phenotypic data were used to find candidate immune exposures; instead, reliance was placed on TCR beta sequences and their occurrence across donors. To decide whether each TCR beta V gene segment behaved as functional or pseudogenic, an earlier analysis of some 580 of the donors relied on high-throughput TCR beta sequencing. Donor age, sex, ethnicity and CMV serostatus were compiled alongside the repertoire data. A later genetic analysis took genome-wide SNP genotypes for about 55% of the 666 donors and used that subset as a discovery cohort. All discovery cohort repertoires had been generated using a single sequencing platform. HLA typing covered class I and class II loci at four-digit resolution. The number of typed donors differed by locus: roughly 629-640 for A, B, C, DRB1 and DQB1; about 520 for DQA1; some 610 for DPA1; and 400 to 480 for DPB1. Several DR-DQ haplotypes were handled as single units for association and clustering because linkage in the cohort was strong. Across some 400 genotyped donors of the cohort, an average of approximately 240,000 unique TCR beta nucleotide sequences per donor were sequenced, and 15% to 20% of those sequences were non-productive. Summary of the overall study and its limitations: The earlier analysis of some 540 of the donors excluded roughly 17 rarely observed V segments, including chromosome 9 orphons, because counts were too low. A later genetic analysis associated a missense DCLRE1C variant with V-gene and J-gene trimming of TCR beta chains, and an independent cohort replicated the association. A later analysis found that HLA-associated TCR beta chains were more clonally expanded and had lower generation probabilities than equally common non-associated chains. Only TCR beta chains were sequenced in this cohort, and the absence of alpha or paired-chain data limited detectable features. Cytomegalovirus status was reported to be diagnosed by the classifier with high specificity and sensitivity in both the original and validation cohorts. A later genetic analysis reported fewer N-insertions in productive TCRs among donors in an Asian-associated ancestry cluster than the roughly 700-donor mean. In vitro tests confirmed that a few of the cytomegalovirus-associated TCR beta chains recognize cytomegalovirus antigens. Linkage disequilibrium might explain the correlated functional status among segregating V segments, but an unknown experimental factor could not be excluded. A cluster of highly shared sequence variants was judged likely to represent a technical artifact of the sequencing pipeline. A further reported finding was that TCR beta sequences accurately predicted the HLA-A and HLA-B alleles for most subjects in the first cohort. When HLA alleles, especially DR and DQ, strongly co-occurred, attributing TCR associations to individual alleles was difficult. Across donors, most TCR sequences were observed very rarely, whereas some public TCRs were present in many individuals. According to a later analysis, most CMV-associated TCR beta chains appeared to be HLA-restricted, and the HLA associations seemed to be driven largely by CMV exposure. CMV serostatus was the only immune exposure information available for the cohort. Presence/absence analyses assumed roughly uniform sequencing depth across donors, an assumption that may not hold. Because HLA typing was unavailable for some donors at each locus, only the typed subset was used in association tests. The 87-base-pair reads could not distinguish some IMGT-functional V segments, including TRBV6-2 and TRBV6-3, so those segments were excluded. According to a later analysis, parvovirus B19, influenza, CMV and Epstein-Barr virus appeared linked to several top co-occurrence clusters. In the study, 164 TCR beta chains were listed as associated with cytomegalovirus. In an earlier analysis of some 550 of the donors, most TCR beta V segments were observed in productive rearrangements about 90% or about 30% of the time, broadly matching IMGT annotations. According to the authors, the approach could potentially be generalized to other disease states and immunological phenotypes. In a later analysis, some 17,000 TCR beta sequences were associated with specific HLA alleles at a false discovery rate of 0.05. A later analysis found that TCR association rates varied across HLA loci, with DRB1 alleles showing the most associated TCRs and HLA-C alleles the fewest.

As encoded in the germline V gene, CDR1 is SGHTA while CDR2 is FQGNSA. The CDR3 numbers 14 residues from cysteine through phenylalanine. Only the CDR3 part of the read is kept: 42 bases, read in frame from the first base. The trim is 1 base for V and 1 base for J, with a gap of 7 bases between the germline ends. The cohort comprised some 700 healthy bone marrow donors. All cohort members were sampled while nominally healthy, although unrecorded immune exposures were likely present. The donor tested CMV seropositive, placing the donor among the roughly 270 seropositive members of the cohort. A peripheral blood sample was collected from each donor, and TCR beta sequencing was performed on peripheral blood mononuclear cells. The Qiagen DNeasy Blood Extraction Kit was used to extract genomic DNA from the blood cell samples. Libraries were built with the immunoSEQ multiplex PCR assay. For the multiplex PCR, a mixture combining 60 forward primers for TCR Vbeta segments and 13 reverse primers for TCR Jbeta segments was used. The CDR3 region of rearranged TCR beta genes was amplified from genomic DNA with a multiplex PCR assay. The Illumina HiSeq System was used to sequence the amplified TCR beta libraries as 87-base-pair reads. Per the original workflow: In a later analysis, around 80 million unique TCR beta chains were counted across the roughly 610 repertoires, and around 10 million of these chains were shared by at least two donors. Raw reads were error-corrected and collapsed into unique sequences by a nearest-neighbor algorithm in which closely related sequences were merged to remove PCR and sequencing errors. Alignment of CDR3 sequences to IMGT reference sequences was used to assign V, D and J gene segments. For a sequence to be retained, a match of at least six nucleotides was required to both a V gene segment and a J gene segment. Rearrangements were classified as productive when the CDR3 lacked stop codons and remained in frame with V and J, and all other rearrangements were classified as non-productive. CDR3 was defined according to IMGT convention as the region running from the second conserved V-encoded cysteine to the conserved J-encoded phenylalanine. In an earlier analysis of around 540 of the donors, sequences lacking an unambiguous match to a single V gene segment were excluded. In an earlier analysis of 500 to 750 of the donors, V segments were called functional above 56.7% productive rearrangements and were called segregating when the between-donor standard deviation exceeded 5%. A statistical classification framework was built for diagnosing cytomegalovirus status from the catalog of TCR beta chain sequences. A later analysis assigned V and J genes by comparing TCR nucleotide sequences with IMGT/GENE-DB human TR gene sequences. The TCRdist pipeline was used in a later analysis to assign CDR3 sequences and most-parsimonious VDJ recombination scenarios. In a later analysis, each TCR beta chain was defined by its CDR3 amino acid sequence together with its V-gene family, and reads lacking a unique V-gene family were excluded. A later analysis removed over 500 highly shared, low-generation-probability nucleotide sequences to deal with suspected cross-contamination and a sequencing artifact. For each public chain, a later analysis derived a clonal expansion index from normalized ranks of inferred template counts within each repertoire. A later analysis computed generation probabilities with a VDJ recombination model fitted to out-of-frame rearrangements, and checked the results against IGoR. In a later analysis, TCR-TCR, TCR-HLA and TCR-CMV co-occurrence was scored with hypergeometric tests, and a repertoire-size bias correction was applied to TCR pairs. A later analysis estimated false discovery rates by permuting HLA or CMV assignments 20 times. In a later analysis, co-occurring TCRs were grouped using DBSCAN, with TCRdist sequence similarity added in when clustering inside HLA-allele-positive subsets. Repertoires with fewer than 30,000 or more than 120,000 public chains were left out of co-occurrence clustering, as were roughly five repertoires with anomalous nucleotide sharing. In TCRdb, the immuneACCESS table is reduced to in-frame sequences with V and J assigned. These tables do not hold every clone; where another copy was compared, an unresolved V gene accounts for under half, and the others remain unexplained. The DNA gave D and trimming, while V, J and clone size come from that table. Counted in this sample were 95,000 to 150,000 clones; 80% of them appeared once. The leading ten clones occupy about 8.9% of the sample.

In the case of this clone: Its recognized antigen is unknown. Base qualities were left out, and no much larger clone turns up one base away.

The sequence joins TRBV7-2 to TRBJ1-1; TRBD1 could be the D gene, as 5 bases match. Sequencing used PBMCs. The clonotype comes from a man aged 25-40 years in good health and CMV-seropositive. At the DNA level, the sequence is TGTGCCAGCAGCTTAGGGGGGGGGAACACTGAAGCTTTCTTT. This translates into CASSLGGGNTEAFF.